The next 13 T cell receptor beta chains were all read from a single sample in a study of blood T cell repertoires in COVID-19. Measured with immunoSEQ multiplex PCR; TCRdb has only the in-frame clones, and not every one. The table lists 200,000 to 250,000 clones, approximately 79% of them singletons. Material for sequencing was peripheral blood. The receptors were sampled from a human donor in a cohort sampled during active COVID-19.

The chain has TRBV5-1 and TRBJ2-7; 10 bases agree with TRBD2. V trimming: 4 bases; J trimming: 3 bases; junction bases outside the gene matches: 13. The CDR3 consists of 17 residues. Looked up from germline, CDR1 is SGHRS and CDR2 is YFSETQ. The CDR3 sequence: CASSPLWTSGQVYEQYF. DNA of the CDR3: TGCGCCAGCAGCCCCCTTTGGACTAGCGGCCAAGTCTACGAGCAGTACTTC. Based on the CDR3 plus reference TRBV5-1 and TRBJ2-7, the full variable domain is KAGVTQTPRYLIKTRGQQVTLSCSPISGHRSVSWYQQTPGQGLQFLFEYFSETQRNKGNFPGRFSGRQFSNSRSEMNVSTLELGDSALYLCASSPLWTSGQVYEQYFGPGTRLTVT.

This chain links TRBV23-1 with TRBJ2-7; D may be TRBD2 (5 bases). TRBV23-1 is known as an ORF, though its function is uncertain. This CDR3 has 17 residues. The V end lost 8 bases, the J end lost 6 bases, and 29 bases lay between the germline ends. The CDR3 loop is CASADSNRGLSLAEQYF. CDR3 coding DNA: TGCGCCAGCGCCGACTCGAACAGAGGACTTTCCCTCGCCGAGCAGTACTTC.

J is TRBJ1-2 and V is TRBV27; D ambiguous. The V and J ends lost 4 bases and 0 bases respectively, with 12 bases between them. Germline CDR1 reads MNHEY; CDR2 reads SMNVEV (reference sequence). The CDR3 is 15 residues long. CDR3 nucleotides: TGTGCCAGCAGTTCACACACCTTATCTAACTATGGCTACACCTTC. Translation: CASSSHTLSNYGYTF.

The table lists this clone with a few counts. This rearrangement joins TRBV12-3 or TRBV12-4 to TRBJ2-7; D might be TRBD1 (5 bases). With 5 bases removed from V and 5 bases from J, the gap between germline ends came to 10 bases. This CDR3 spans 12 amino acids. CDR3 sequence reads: CASSPRVHEQYF. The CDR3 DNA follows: TGTGCCAGCAGTCCCAGGGTCCACGAGCAGTACTTC.

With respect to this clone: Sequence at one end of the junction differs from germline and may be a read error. The CDR3 sequence is CASSLYQGGQPQHF. Written as DNA, the CDR3 is TGTGCCAGCAGCTTATATCAGGGGGGCCAGCCCCAGCATTTT. J is TRBJ1-5 and V is TRBV28; 7 nucleotides match TRBD1. The germline CDR1 and CDR2 sequences are MDHEN and SYDVKM. The CDR3 has 14 amino acids. The full variable domain, with the rest looked up from reference TRBV28 and TRBJ1-5, is DVKVTQSSRYLVKRTGEKVFLECVQDMDHENMFWYRQDPGLGLRLIYFSYDVKMKEKGDIPEGYSVSREKKERFSLILESASTNQTSMYLCASSLYQGGQPQHFGDGTRLSIL.

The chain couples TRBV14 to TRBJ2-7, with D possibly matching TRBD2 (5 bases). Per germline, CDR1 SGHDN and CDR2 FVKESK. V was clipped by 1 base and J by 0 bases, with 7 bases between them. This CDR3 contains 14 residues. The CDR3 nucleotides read TGTGCCAGCAGCCAAGGAGGGCCCTCCTACGAGCAGTACTTC. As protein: CASSQGGPSYEQYF.

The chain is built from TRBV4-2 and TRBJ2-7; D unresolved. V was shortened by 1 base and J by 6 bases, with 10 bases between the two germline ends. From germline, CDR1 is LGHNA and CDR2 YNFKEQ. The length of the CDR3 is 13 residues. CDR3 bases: TGTGCCAGCAGCCAAGGAGGAAGGCTCGAGCAGTACTTC. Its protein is CASSQGGRLEQYF.

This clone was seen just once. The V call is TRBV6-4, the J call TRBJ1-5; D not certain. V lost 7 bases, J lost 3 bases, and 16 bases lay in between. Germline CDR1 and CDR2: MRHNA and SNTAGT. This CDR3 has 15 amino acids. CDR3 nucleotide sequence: TGTGCCAGCACCCTTAGTCGTTCGTACAATCAGCCCCAGCATTTT. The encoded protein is CASTLSRSYNQPQHF.

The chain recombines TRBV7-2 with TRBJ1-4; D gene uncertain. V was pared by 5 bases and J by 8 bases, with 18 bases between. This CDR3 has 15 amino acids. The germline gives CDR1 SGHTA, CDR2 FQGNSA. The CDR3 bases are TGTGCCAGCAGCCCACCCTATGTCCGCGGAGAAAAACTGTTTTTT. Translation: CASSPPYVRGEKLFF.

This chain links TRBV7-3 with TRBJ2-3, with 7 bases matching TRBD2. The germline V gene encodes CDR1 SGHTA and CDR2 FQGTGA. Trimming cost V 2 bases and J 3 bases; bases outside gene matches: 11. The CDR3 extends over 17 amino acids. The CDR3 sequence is CASSLGGSGILTDTQYF. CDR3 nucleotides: TGTGCCAGCAGCTTAGGGGGGAGCGGGATTTTAACAGATACGCAGTATTTT.

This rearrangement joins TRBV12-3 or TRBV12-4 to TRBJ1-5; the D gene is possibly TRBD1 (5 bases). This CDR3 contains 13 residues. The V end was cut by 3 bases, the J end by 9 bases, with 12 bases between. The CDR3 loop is CASSLGGPRPQHF. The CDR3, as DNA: TGTGCCAGCAGTTTGGGGGGTCCCCGGCCCCAGCATTTT.

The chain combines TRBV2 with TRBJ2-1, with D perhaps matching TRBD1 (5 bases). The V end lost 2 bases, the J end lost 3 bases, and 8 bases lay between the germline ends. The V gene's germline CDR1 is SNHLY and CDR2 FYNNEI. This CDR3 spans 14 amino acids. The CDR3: CASSEMTDYNEQFF. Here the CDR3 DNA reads TGTGCCAGCAGTGAAATGACAGACTACAATGAGCAGTTCTTC.

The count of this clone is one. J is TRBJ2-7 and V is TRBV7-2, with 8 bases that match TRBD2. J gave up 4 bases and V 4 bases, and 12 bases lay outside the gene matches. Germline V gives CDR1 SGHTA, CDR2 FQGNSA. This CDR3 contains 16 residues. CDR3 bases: TGTGCCAGCAGCTCAGGGCCCGGGACTAGTTCGTACGAGCAGTACTTC. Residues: CASSSGPGTSSYEQYF.